Below, one T cell receptor (beta chain) is given with its context. The data are from a study of T cell changes during pregnancy in multiple sclerosis. The table came from immunoSEQ multiplex PCR; TCRdb's copy has only in-frame clones and leaves some out. The table includes about 92,000 clones, 85% to 95% detected once. The CDR3 runs to 15 residues. V was cut by 2 bases and J by 1 base, with 12 bases left in between. Germline CDR1 is SGHTA and CDR2 is FQGTGA. Specimen: peripheral blood, collected in the first trimester of pregnancy. This sequence was found in a female donor with multiple sclerosis, enrolled in a pregnancy study. The rearrangement links TRBV7-3 to TRBJ2-7; D ambiguous. The CDR3 region is CASSLYDSPSYEQYF. The CDR3 nucleotides read TGTGCCAGCAGCTTATATGACTCCCCATCCTACGAGCAGTACTTC.